The 23 T cell receptor beta chains reported below all come from one sample, sequenced in a study of blood T cell repertoires in COVID-19. Method: immunoSEQ multiplex PCR; TCRdb's copy keeps in-frame clones and lacks some. The sample comprises about 190,000 clones, around 85% of which are singletons, and 2.1% rests with the top ten. The sequenced sample was peripheral blood. The receptors derive from a man aged 70 or older with active or convalescent COVID-19.

The chain combines TRBV12-3 or TRBV12-4 with TRBJ2-2, with 7 nucleotides matching TRBD2. This CDR3 is 13 amino acids long. J was trimmed by 5 bases and V by 7 bases; bases with no gene match: 4. For the CDR3, the DNA is TGTGCCAGCAACTCCGGGGGGACCGGGGAGCTGTTTTTT. Amino acids: CASNSGGTGELFF.

The J gene is TRBJ2-5, the V gene TRBV19; TRBD2 matches 10 bases. The V gene's germline CDR1 is LNHDA and CDR2 SQIVND (reference sequence). This CDR3 contains 15 residues. Losses at the gene ends were 3 bases for V and 5 bases for J; bases not matched to a gene: 6. Here the CDR3 DNA reads TGTGCCAGTAGTATGGTCCTAGCGGGGGTGGAGACCCAGTACTTC. Encoded protein: CASSMVLAGVETQYF. Full variable domain (remainder filled in from reference TRBV19 and TRBJ2-5): DGGITQSPKYLFRKEGQNVTLSCEQNLNHDAMYWYRQDPGQGLRLIYYSQIVNDFQKGDIAEGYSVSREKKESFPLTVTSAQKNPTAFYLCASSMVLAGVETQYFGPGTRLLVL.

Only one count was recorded for this clone. This rearrangement joins TRBV7-9 to TRBJ2-1; D possibly corresponds to TRBD1 (6 bases). The V end was cut by 6 bases, the J end by 6 bases, with 21 bases between. There are 16 residues in the CDR3. Germline-derived CDR1 and CDR2 are SEHNR and FQNEAQ (reference sequence). Written as DNA, the CDR3 is TGTGCCAGCAGTATTCTACAGGGTCGAGGGGCCAATGAGCAGTTCTTC. The encoded protein is CASSILQGRGANEQFF.

CDR3 DNA: TGCGCCAGCAGTGGGGGGGTTGCCTACGAGCAGTACTTC. This encodes CASSGGVAYEQYF. V and J are TRBV10-1 and TRBJ2-7; possibly TRBD2 for D (6 bases). The length of the CDR3 is 13 residues. Per germline, CDR1 WNHNN and CDR2 SYGVQD (reference sequence). V lost 4 bases and J lost 2, with 9 bases in between.

The chain has TRBV28 and TRBJ2-7, with D hard to call. CDR1 and CDR2 from the germline V gene are MDHEN and SYDVKM. Trimming removed 3 bases at V and 6 bases at J, with 15 bases between. This CDR3 is built from 14 residues. The CDR3, as DNA: TGTGCCAGCAGTTTTCCGGGTCGGGTGAGCGAGCAGTACTTC. It translates to CASSFPGRVSEQYF.

The chain is built from TRBV14 and TRBJ1-1; no definite D call. The length of the CDR3 is 16 residues. The germline V gene encodes CDR1 SGHDN and CDR2 FVKESK. Between the trimmed V and J ends, which lost 0 bases and 0 bases, there was a span of 11 bases. This CDR3 reads CASSQDTGWMNTEAFF. CDR3 nucleotides: TGTGCCAGCAGCCAAGATACCGGGTGGATGAACACTGAAGCTTTCTTT.

The gene calls are TRBV6-5 and TRBJ2-7; 8 bases agree with TRBD1. V gave up 10 bases and J gave up 6 bases; unmatched junction bases: 14. The CDR3 extends over 14 amino acids. Germline V gene data show CDR1 as MNHEY and CDR2 as SVGAGI. CDR3 nucleotide sequence: TGTGCCACCCAGTCGGACAGGGTAATGGGCGAGCAGTACTTC. This translates into CATQSDRVMGEQYF.

The chain has TRBV18 and TRBJ1-4; D gene uncertain. CDR1 and CDR2 (germline): KGHSH, LQKENI. This CDR3 region has 15 residues. V gave up 6 bases and J gave up 7 bases, with 18 bases separating them. This chain's CDR3 is CASSKAYADSEKLFF. CDR3 DNA: TGTGCCAGCTCTAAGGCGTATGCGGACTCTGAAAAACTGTTTTTT. The full variable domain, its missing parts supplied by reference TRBV18 and TRBJ1-4, is NAGVMQNPRHLVRRRGQEARLRCSPMKGHSHVYWYRQLPEEGLKFMVYLQKENIIDESGMPKERFSAEFPKEGPSILRIQQVVRGDSAAYFCASSKAYADSEKLFFGSGTQLSVL.

In DNA, the CDR3 is TGTGCCAGCAGCGGACGGACAGGGGGCTCAAATTCACCCCTCCACTTT. It encodes CASSGRTGGSNSPLHF. This chain links TRBV5-4 with TRBJ1-6; 11 nucleotides agree with TRBD1. In germline, CDR1 is SGHNT, CDR2 YYREEE (reference sequence). V lost 4 bases, J lost 7 bases, and 7 bases stayed unmatched. This CDR3 region has 16 residues.

The V gene is TRBV7-9, the J gene TRBJ2-3; TRBD2 might be the D (6 bases). There are 17 residues in the CDR3. Trimming shortened V by 5 bases and J by 6 bases, and 24 bases separated the two germline ends. Germline-derived CDR1 and CDR2 are SEHNR and FQNEAQ (reference sequence). The CDR3 DNA reads as TGTGCCAGCAGCCCCCGGGACTCCTCACTCGATGGGGATACGCAGTATTTT. Its protein is CASSPRDSSLDGDTQYF.

The chain employs TRBV6-2 or TRBV6-3 and TRBJ2-2, with TRBD2 identical over 15 bases. This CDR3 is 17 amino acids long. The germline CDR1 and CDR2 sequences are MNHEY and SVGEGT. Unmatched junction bases numbered 8, after V lost 5 bases and J lost 7 bases. Here the CDR3 reads CASSGSGTSGRIGELFF. For the CDR3, the DNA is TGTGCCAGCAGTGGATCCGGGACTAGCGGGAGGATCGGGGAGCTGTTTTTT.

V usage is TRBV28 and J usage is TRBJ1-2, with 8 bases that match TRBD1. Germline loops: CDR1 MDHEN, CDR2 SYDVKM. V lost 10 bases and J lost 5; bases outside the gene matches: 9. The length of the CDR3 is 13 residues. CDR3: CATRNRDRYGYTF. Written as DNA, the CDR3 is TGTGCCACCCGTAACCGGGACAGGTATGGCTACACCTTC.

This chain connects TRBV28 to TRBJ2-2; the match to TRBD1 covers 10 bases. CDR3 length equals 17 residues. Losses at the gene ends were 6 bases for V and 3 bases for J; bases not matched to a gene: 10. Germline V CDR1 and CDR2: MDHEN, SYDVKM. In DNA, the CDR3 is TGTGCCAGCAGGAGACAGGGGGCGCCGTCTTACACCGGGGAGCTGTTTTTT. Translating gives CASRRQGAPSYTGELFF.

V is TRBV29-1 and J is TRBJ2-2; 7 bases match TRBD1. V was clipped by 6 bases and J by 1 base; unmatched bases: 2. The CDR3 contains 13 residues. Per germline, CDR1 SQVTM and CDR2 ANQGSEA. Here the CDR3 reads CSVGQKNTGELFF. In DNA form, the CDR3 reads TGCAGCGTGGGACAGAAGAACACCGGGGAGCTGTTTTTT.

The chain uses TRBV20-1 and TRBJ2-7; the D is unclear. CDR3 size: 13 residues. The V and J ends lost 3 bases and 0 bases respectively, with 9 bases between them. Germline CDR1 is DFQATT and CDR2 is SNEGSKA (reference sequence). CDR3 in DNA: TGCAGTGCTAGTAGCTGGAGCTCCTACGAGCAGTACTTC. This translates into CSASSWSSYEQYF.

The chain is built from TRBV7-2 and TRBJ2-2; D is undetermined. Trimming removed 7 bases at V and 3 bases at J, with 12 bases between. Germline V CDR1 and CDR2: SGHTA, FQGNSA. CDR3 length: 14 amino acids. The chain's CDR3 is CASKPDRDTGELFF. The CDR3 bases are TGTGCCAGCAAGCCTGACCGGGACACCGGGGAGCTGTTTTTT.

The chain links TRBV18 to TRBJ1-4, with 7 bases lining up with TRBD1. Per germline, CDR1 KGHSH and CDR2 LQKENI. V shed 4 bases, J shed 4 bases, and the junction held 6 bases outside the gene matches. The length of the CDR3 is 15 residues. This CDR3 is CASSLQGQLNEKLFF. CDR3 sequence (DNA): TGTGCCAGCTCACTTCAGGGACAGCTTAATGAAAAACTGTTTTTT.

The CDR3 coding sequence is TGTGCCAGCAGCTTAGCGCTAGGGACAGGGCTTAACTATGGCTACACCTTC. Translating it yields CASSLALGTGLNYGYTF. The rearrangement joins TRBV7-2 to TRBJ1-2; 9 positions agree with TRBD1. The CDR3 totals 17 residues. The germline V gene has CDR1 SGHTA and CDR2 FQGNSA. V shed 0 bases, J shed 1 base, and the junction held 6 bases outside the gene matches.

The chain employs TRBV28 and TRBJ2-7, with 8 bases identical to TRBD1. The CDR3 runs 15 residues. Germline values: CDR1 MDHEN, CDR2 SYDVKM. Trimming took 7 bases from V and 2 from J; bases not matched to a gene: 10. In DNA form, the CDR3 reads TGTGCCAGCATTGGACAGGGAGTTCGGACCTACGAGCAGTACTTC. Translating gives CASIGQGVRTYEQYF.

This clone showed up just once. The chain recombines TRBV14 with TRBJ2-1; weak D call: TRBD2 (5 bases). V was cut by 2 bases and J by 9 bases, with 11 bases left in between. The germline V gene encodes CDR1 SGHDN and CDR2 FVKESK. This CDR3 region has 13 residues. As DNA, the CDR3 is TGTGCCAGCAGCCAATTCGAAGGAGGTGAGCAGTTCTTC. The encoded protein is CASSQFEGGEQFF. Based on the CDR3 plus reference TRBV14 and TRBJ2-1, the full variable domain is EAGVTQFPSHSVIEKGQTVTLRCDPISGHDNLYWYRRVMGKEIKFLLHFVKESKQDESGMPNNRFLAERTGGTYSTLKVQPAELEDSGVYFCASSQFEGGEQFFGPGTRLTVL.

The chain joins TRBV19 to TRBJ2-2; TRBD1 matches 8 bases. CDR3 length: 13 amino acids. After removal of 9 bases from V and 6 bases from J, the junction contained 6 bases not matched to a gene. CDR1 LNHDA and CDR2 SQIVND come from the germline V gene (reference sequence). CDR3 amino acids: CASKTGEPGELFF. CDR3 nucleotide sequence: TGTGCCAGCAAGACAGGGGAACCCGGGGAGCTGTTTTTT.

This chain joins TRBV19 and TRBJ2-1; weak D call: TRBD2 (5 bases). The length of the CDR3 is 14 residues. Germline V gives CDR1 LNHDA, CDR2 SQIVND (reference sequence). With 3 bases removed from V and 4 bases from J, the gap between germline ends came to 10 bases. CDR3 sequence: CASSMRAQYNEQFF. The DNA of the CDR3 is TGTGCCAGTAGTATGAGGGCCCAGTACAATGAGCAGTTCTTC.

The rearrangement links TRBV3-1 (or the pseudogene TRBV3-2) to TRBJ1-6; 10 bases agree with TRBD1. Germline V gene sequence: CDR1 LGHDT, CDR2 YNNKEL (reference sequence). The CDR3 length is 14 residues. J lost 10 bases, V lost 5 bases, and 5 bases had no gene match. The CDR3 here is CASSTDRGRSPLHF. CDR3 in DNA: TGTGCCAGCAGCACGGACAGGGGGAGATCACCCCTCCACTTT.